One and the same sample provided the 25 T cell receptor beta chains below, sequenced in a study of long-term antiretroviral therapy in people with HIV. Sequencing used immunoSEQ v3.0 at survey level. Some clones are missing from TCRdb's copy, which holds only in-frame ones; the method was immunoSEQ multiplex PCR. The table has approximately 27,000 clones, 70% to 90% seen once. Sample: unsorted PBMCs, taken 1.8 years after starting antiretroviral therapy. The source is a woman aged 18-35 years with HIV.

The chain uses TRBV5-6 and TRBJ2-7, with 9 bases fitting TRBD2. This CDR3 comprises 14 residues. J gave up 7 bases and V 4 bases, and 9 bases lay outside the gene matches. Germline-derived CDR1 and CDR2 are SGHDT and YYEEEE. For the CDR3, the DNA is TGTGCCAGCAGCCGTTATAGCGGGAGAGGAGAGCAGTACTTC. Protein: CASSRYSGRGEQYF. The full variable domain, rest sourced from reference TRBV5-6 and TRBJ2-7, is DAGVTQSPTHLIKTRGQQVTLRCSPKSGHDTVSWYQQALGQGPQFIFQYYEEEERQRGNFPDRFSGHQFPNYSSELNVNALLLGDSALYLCASSRYSGRGEQYFGPGTRLTVT.

The CDR3 region has the DNA TGTGCCAGCAGCGTAGGGACTAGCGGGAGCCACGAGCAGTACTTC. Translation gives CASSVGTSGSHEQYF. The chain has TRBV9 and TRBJ2-7; 13 bases agree with TRBD2. Germline CDR1 is SGDLS and CDR2 is YYNGEE. V was pared by 0 bases and J by 5 bases, with 2 bases of the junction left unmatched. The CDR3 is made up of 15 amino acids.

This clone was counted once. This chain links TRBV11-3 with TRBJ1-1; D unclear. Germline CDR1 reads SGHNT; CDR2 reads YENEEA. The V end was cut by 5 bases, the J end by 4 bases, with 11 bases between. This CDR3 is built from 13 residues. CDR3 sequence reads: CASSPLAGTEAFF. DNA for the CDR3: TGTGCCAGCAGCCCGTTGGCGGGCACTGAAGCTTTCTTT.

The chain carries TRBV9 and TRBJ2-7; unclear D gene. V was trimmed by 0 bases and J by 0 bases, leaving 7 bases between them. Per the germline V gene, CDR1 is SGDLS and CDR2 is YYNGEE. This CDR3 comprises 14 residues. Written as DNA, the CDR3 is TGTGCCAGCAGCGTAGGGCCGGCCTCCTACGAGCAGTACTTC. It codes for CASSVGPASYEQYF.

The chain links TRBV7-9 to TRBJ2-1; D might be TRBD2 (6 bases). This CDR3 comprises 16 residues. V lost 3 bases to trimming and J lost 1 base, with 13 bases between them. Germline V gene data show CDR1 as SEHNR and CDR2 as FQNEAQ (reference sequence). CDR3 protein: CASSFAGAGSYNEQFF. For the CDR3, the DNA is TGTGCCAGCAGCTTCGCTGGCGCGGGGTCCTACAATGAGCAGTTCTTC. Supplemented by reference TRBV7-9 and TRBJ2-1, the full variable domain reads DTGVSQNPRHKITKRGQNVTFRCDPISEHNRLYWYRQTLGQGPEFLTYFQNEAQLEKSRLLSDRFSAERPKGSFSTLEIQRTEQGDSAMYLCASSFAGAGSYNEQFFGPGTRLTVL.

The chain has TRBV19 and TRBJ2-7; D gene uncertain. Per the germline V gene, CDR1 is LNHDA and CDR2 is SQIVND (reference sequence). The CDR3 is 14 amino acids. V dropped 7 bases and J dropped 3 bases, with 16 bases sitting between them. CDR3 sequence (DNA): TGTGCCAGTAAATCCTCCAGTCGAGACTACGAGCAGTACTTC. As protein: CASKSSSRDYEQYF.

As concerns this clone: The germline gene is not matched at one end of the junction; a read error may be the cause. The chain uses TRBV6-1 and TRBJ2-2; TRBD2 agrees at 8 bases. The germline CDR1 and CDR2 sequences are MNHNS and SASEGT. The CDR3 totals 18 residues. CDR3 DNA sequence: TGTGCCAGCAGGGAAGAAAGGGAGCGGGGGAGGAACACCGGGGAGCTGTTTTTT. It translates to CASREERERGRNTGELFF.

V gene TRBV6-1 combines with J gene TRBJ1-4; the D gene is possibly TRBD1 (6 bases). In germline, CDR1 is MNHNS, CDR2 SASEGT. V shed 1 base and J shed 4 bases, with 7 bases lying between them. The CDR3 length is 14 residues. CDR3 in DNA: TGTGCCAGCAGTGAAGGAGGGGGTAATGAAAAACTGTTTTTT. Translation: CASSEGGGNEKLFF.

The gene calls are TRBV11-2 and TRBJ2-7, with 9 bases identical to TRBD2. V trimming: 6 bases; J trimming: 1 base; junction bases outside the gene matches: 1. This CDR3 contains 13 residues. The V gene's germline CDR1 is SGHAT and CDR2 FQNNGV. The CDR3 DNA sequence: TGTGCCAGCAGGGCGGGAGGGTCCTACGAGCAGTACTTC. Translation: CASRAGGSYEQYF.

This rearrangement joins TRBV27 to TRBJ2-7; perhaps TRBD2 as D (7 bases). Between the trimmed V and J ends, which lost 3 bases and 5 bases, there was a span of 11 bases. The CDR3 totals 13 residues. The V gene's germline CDR1 is MNHEY and CDR2 SMNVEV (reference sequence). CDR3 loop: CASSLGGADEQYF. The CDR3 DNA reads as TGTGCCAGCAGTTTGGGGGGGGCGGACGAGCAGTACTTC.

The chain recombines TRBV4-1 with TRBJ2-7, with D perhaps given as TRBD1 or TRBD2 (5 bases each). Trimming left V 4 bases short and J 2 bases short, with 12 bases between. Germline V lookup: CDR1 MGHRA, CDR2 YSYEKL. This CDR3 is built from 14 residues. CDR3 nucleotide sequence: TGCGCCAGCAGCCCCGGGACGGATACCTACGAGCAGTACTTC. As protein: CASSPGTDTYEQYF.

The V gene is TRBV15, the J gene TRBJ1-5, with 7 bases matching TRBD1. The CDR3 spans 17 residues. Per germline, CDR1 LNHNV and CDR2 YYDKDF (reference sequence). V trimming: 0 bases; J trimming: 6 bases; junction bases outside the gene matches: 11. The CDR3 DNA sequence: TGTGCCACCAGCAGAGAGTTGACAGGGAAGAGGGGTCAGCCCCAGCATTTT. Protein: CATSRELTGKRGQPQHF.

The chain uses TRBV6-6 and TRBJ2-7; TRBD1 matches at 8 bases. The CDR3 has 16 amino acids. In germline, CDR1 is MNHNY, CDR2 SVGAGI (reference sequence). Trimming cost V 5 bases and J 5 bases; bases outside gene matches: 14. The CDR3 reads CASSLLSGGEGDEQYF. DNA of the CDR3: TGTGCCAGCAGTCTCCTCTCAGGGGGCGAAGGGGACGAGCAGTACTTC.

This chain links TRBV6-6 with TRBJ2-7; D unresolved. Trimming took 6 bases from V and 6 from J, leaving 21 bases between them. The CDR3 is made up of 15 amino acids. The germline gives CDR1 MNHNY, CDR2 SVGAGI (reference sequence). CDR3 DNA sequence: TGTGCCAGCAGCCAAGCCGCCCAACCGCTACCCGAGCAGTACTTC. Residues: CASSQAAQPLPEQYF.

The rearrangement links TRBV6-5 to TRBJ2-2, with 9 bases aligning to TRBD2. CDR1 MNHEY and CDR2 SVGAGI come from the germline V gene. Trimming cost V 6 bases and J 13 bases; bases outside gene matches: 15. This CDR3 region has 15 residues. Written as DNA, the CDR3 is TGTGCCAGCAGCCCTGGGGCGGGAGGGGGGTACGGGCTGTTTTTT. This encodes CASSPGAGGGYGLFF.

The chain employs TRBV7-9 and TRBJ2-1; 8 bases map to TRBD2. The V and J ends lost 2 bases and 3 bases, in that order; junction bases with no gene match: 6. Germline V gene sequence: CDR1 SEHNR, CDR2 FQNEAQ (reference sequence). The CDR3 is made up of 16 amino acids. The CDR3 loop reads CASSLTSGPNYNEQFF. The CDR3 DNA sequence: TGTGCCAGCAGCTTAACTAGCGGACCGAACTACAATGAGCAGTTCTTC.

This chain links TRBV2 with TRBJ1-4; possibly TRBD1 for D (5 bases). V dropped 1 base and J dropped 0 bases, with 6 bases sitting between them. Looked up from germline, CDR1 is SNHLY and CDR2 is FYNNEI. CDR3 size: 15 residues. The CDR3 nucleotides are TGTGCCAGCAGTGAAGGACAGCCAACTAATGAAAAACTGTTTTTT. Encoded protein: CASSEGQPTNEKLFF.

The rearrangement joins TRBV28 to TRBJ2-1; 7 bases match TRBD2. Germline values: CDR1 MDHEN, CDR2 SYDVKM. Trimming cost V 3 bases and J 6 bases; bases outside gene matches: 8. This CDR3 contains 15 residues. The CDR3 region is CASSLGRLALNEQFF. DNA for the CDR3: TGTGCCAGCAGTTTGGGGCGACTAGCTCTCAATGAGCAGTTCTTC.

The chain couples TRBV7-9 to TRBJ2-1, with 12 bases aligning to TRBD2. V dropped 5 bases and J dropped 2; count of bases not matched to a gene: 4. Germline V gene lookup returns CDR1 SEHNR and CDR2 FQNEAQ (reference sequence). The CDR3 sequence is 16 residues long. CDR3 sequence: CASSHTSGRTYNEQFF. DNA for the CDR3: TGTGCCAGCAGCCACACTAGCGGGAGGACCTACAATGAGCAGTTCTTC.

This chain joins TRBV28 and TRBJ2-2, with 8 nucleotides matching TRBD1. The germline gives CDR1 MDHEN, CDR2 SYDVKM. V lost 6 bases and J lost 13; bases outside the gene matches: 13. The CDR3 loop spans 14 amino acids. In nucleotides, the CDR3 is TGTGCCAGCAGACACCCTAATACCGGGACAGGGCTGTTTTTT. Residues: CASRHPNTGTGLFF.

The V and J genes are TRBV19 and TRBJ2-4, with 8 bases matching TRBD2. Germline CDR1 reads LNHDA; CDR2 reads SQIVND (reference sequence). V shed 5 bases and J 4 bases; nucleotides not matched to a gene: 10. The CDR3 runs to 16 residues. The CDR3 loop reads CASSPSGSGRKNIQYF. CDR3 nucleotide sequence: TGTGCCAGTAGTCCAAGCGGGAGTGGGCGGAAAAACATTCAGTACTTC.

The chain joins TRBV9 to TRBJ2-7; 12 positions agree with TRBD2. V dropped 0 bases and J dropped 5; count of bases not matched to a gene: 3. Germline CDR1 is SGDLS and CDR2 is YYNGEE. The CDR3 has 15 residues. The CDR3 DNA sequence: TGTGCCAGCAGCGTAGAACTAGCGGGAGGAGACGAGCAGTACTTC. Protein product: CASSVELAGGDEQYF.

This chain connects TRBV11-2 to TRBJ2-1; 8 bases match TRBD2. CDR3 length equals 16 residues. Germline V gene lookup returns CDR1 SGHAT and CDR2 FQNNGV. With 1 base clipped from V and 2 bases from J, the junction kept 4 bases outside the gene matches. The DNA for the CDR3 is TGTGCCAGCAGCTTAGCGGCGGGGGGCGCCTACAATGAGCAGTTCTTC. Translating it yields CASSLAAGGAYNEQFF.

The rearrangement links TRBV9 to TRBJ1-1; possibly TRBD1 for D (6 bases). There are 14 residues in the CDR3. The V gene's germline CDR1 is SGDLS and CDR2 YYNGEE. V was cut by 3 bases and J by 5 bases, with 14 bases left in between. In DNA form, the CDR3 reads TGTGCCAGCAGCGAACAGGGTTCGAGGACTGAAGCTTTCTTT. This gives the protein CASSEQGSRTEAFF. Supplemented by reference TRBV9 and TRBJ1-1, the full variable domain reads DSGVTQTPKHLITATGQRVTLRCSPRSGDLSVYWYQQSLDQGLQFLIQYYNGEERAKGNILERFSAQQFPDLHSELNLSSLELGDSALYFCASSEQGSRTEAFFGQGTRLTVV.

V is TRBV7-9 and J is TRBJ1-4, with a weak D call TRBD1 (5 bases). The CDR3 runs 15 residues. Per germline, CDR1 SEHNR and CDR2 FQNEAQ (reference sequence). The V gene lost 5 bases and the J gene lost 7 bases, with 17 bases spanning the gap. Here the CDR3 reads CASSPVLLGGEKLFF. CDR3 in DNA: TGTGCCAGCAGCCCGGTGCTCCTTGGGGGTGAAAAACTGTTTTTT.